The TCR beta chain under discussion was sequenced for a study of post-analysis software for immune sequencing data. Every TCR beta cDNA library bore unique molecular identifiers. TCRdb recomputed calls from the PCR reads with MiXCR, one row per CDR3 protein. The table records around 710,000 distinct CDR3 sequences, 40% to 55% of them present only once. This clonotype occurred a few times. Sequencing used blood. The receptor was derived from a girl aged 10 to 17 with multiple sclerosis.

CDR3 amino acids: CAISSGQAASTNYGYTF. For the CDR3, the DNA is TGTGCCATCAGCTCTGGACAGGCGGCATCCACTAACTATGGCTACACCTTC. The chain links TRBV10-3 to TRBJ1-2, with TRBD1 matching over 7 bases. In germline, CDR1 is ENHRY, CDR2 SYGVKD. The CDR3 totals 17 residues. J gave up 0 bases and V 6 bases, and 13 bases lay outside the gene matches.